This record concerns one TCR beta chain sequence. Antigen specificity is unknown. This record belongs to a study of CD8 T cells in Susac syndrome. General study points: That the number of individuals in its TCR sequencing and HLA analysis was relatively small was acknowledged by the study.

It was with random hexamers that roughly 0.5 to 1 ug RNA was reverse transcribed. A single record per CDR3 protein comes from TCRdb applying MiXCR to the immunoSEQ multiplex PCR reads. The table has fewer than 200,000 distinct CDR3 sequences, approximately 93% seen once. Germline-derived CDR1 and CDR2 are SGHRS and YFSETQ. CDR3 length: 17 residues. The V and J ends lost 0 bases and 7 bases, in that order; junction bases with no gene match: 6. This rearrangement joins TRBV5-1 to TRBJ2-1; 14 bases map to TRBD2. Sequencing was done on a sample of CD4+ T cells from PBMCs. The source is a human donor in good health. The chain's CDR3 is CASSLGLAGGPGNEQFF. The CDR3 DNA reads TGCGCCAGCAGCTTGGGACTAGCGGGGGGGCCCGGTAATGAGCAGTTCTTC.